This entry describes one T cell receptor beta chain. Ages ranged from about 18 to 89 years, with residence in 24 US areas. This record comes from a study of blood T cell repertoires in COVID-19. Study information: The analysed material was cDNA or gDNA that came from T cells, B-cell-depleted T cells, or PBMCs.

CDR3 size: 15 residues. TCRdb keeps only in-frame clones here, not all; method: immunoSEQ multiplex PCR. The table lists some 200,000 clones, about 87% of them singletons, with roughly 2.6% in the top ten. Sequencing used PBMCs or T cells enriched from blood (not recorded which). The receptor comes from a woman in her twenties or thirties who had recovered from COVID-19. This chain links TRBV21-1 with TRBJ1-2; the table's D gene call, TRBD1, was not cross checked with the DNA. TRBV21-1 represents a pseudogene. In nucleotides, the CDR3 is TGTGCCAGCAGCAAAGCCAAACAGAACAACTATGGCTACACCTTC. It specifies CASSKAKQNNYGYTF.